This TCR beta chain was identified during a study of T cells after yellow fever vaccination. Findings and limits, study-wide: The secondary response showed a weaker magnitude and a faster peak, day 5 versus 15. Subsequent booster samples again held most clones from primary vaccination (around 96% CD4, 85% to 90% CD8).

Germline lookup yields CDR1 SGHVS and CDR2 FQNEAQ. V lost 1 base, J lost 1 base, and 12 bases lay in between. The CDR3 spans 16 residues. Generation of TCR cDNA used 5'RACE template switching (which added a universal primer site and UMIs). TCRdb fed the 5' RACE reads into MiXCR, producing one record per CDR3 protein. The sample gives some 500,000 distinct CDR3 sequences, roughly 13% of which show up once; 11% to 15% is in the top ten. This clonotype was seen more than once but under ten times. Its antigen is currently unknown. Sequences were derived from PBMCs, sampled on the day of the yellow fever booster vaccination. The chain uses TRBV7-8 and TRBJ2-3; unclear D gene. The sequence came from a man younger than 45 who received the YFV17D yellow fever vaccine. This CDR3 reads CASSLGVGYGTDTQYF. CDR3 sequence (DNA): TGTGCCAGCAGCTTAGGCGTCGGTTACGGCACAGATACGCAGTATTTT.